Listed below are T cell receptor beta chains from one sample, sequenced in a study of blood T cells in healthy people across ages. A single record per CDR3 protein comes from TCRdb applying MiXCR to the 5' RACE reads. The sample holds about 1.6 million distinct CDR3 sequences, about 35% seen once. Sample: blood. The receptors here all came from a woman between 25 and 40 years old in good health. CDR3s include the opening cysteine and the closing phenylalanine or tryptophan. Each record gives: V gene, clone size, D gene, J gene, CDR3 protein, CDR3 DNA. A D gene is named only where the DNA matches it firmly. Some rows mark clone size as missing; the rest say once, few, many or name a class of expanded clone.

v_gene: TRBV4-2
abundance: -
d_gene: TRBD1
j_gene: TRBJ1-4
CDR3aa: CASSQEWQGAGTNEKLFF
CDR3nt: TGTGCCAGCAGCCAAGAATGGCAGGGGGCAGGAACTAATGAAAAACTGTTTTTT

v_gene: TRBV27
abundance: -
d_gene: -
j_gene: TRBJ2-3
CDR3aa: CASSLSLVPGSDTQYF
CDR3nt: TGTGCCAGCAGTTTATCGCTCGTCCCCGGGTCCGATACGCAGTATTTT

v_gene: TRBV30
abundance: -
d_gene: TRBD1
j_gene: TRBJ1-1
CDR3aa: CAWGYRGMNTEAFF
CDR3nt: TGTGCCTGGGGATACAGGGGTATGAACACTGAAGCTTTCTTT

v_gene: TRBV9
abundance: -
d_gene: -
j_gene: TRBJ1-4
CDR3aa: CASSVGGSATEKLFF
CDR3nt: TGTGCCAGCAGCGTAGGTGGCAGTGCTACGGAAAAACTGTTTTTT

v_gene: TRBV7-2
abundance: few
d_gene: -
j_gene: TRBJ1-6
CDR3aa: CASSLRTTINSPLHF
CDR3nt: TGTGCCAGCAGCTTGCGGACAACTATTAATTCACCCCTCCACTTT

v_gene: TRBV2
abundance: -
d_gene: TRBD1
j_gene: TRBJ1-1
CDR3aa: CANGPGTGITEAFF
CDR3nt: TGTGCCAACGGGCCCGGGACAGGGATCACTGAAGCTTTCTTT

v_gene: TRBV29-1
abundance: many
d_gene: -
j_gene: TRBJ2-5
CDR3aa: CSVRTSQETQYF
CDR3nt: TGCAGCGTTCGGACATCCCAAGAGACCCAGTACTTC

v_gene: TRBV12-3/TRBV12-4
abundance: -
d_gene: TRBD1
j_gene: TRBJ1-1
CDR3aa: CASSLRQGGEAFF
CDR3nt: TGTGCCAGCAGTTTACGACAGGGGGGTGAAGCTTTCTTT

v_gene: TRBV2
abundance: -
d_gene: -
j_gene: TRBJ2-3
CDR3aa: CASRASSAGGTDTQYF
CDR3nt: TGTGCCAGCAGAGCCTCTAGCGCCGGGGGCACAGATACGCAGTATTTT

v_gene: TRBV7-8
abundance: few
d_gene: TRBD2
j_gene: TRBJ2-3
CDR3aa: CASSSKLAGVSDTQYF
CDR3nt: TGTGCCAGCAGCTCTAAACTAGCGGGAGTCTCAGATACGCAGTATTTT

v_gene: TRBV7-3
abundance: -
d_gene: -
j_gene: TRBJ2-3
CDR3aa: CASSFNPEDTQYF
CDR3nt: TGTGCCAGCAGCTTCAACCCCGAGGATACGCAGTATTTT

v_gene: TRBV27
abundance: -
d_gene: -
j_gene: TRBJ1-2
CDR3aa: CASSPLGAQGDGYTF
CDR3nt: TGTGCCAGCAGTCCCCTTGGTGCACAGGGAGATGGCTACACCTTC

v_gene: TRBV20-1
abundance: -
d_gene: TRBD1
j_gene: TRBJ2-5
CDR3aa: CSANTRQGARETQYF
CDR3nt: TGCAGTGCTAACACCAGACAGGGGGCGAGGGAGACCCAGTACTTC

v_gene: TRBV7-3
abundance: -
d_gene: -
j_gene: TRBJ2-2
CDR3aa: CASSLGSWYTGELFF
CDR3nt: TGTGCCAGCAGCCTCGGGAGCTGGTACACCGGGGAGCTGTTTTTT

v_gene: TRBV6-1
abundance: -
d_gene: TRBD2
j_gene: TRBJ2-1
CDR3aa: CASRTSGGAWYEQFF
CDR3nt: TGTGCCAGCAGAACTAGCGGGGGGGCTTGGTATGAGCAGTTCTTC

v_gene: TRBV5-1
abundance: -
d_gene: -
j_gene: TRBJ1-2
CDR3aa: CASSLASQDYGYTF
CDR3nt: TGCGCCAGCAGCTTGGCGTCACAGGACTATGGCTACACCTTC

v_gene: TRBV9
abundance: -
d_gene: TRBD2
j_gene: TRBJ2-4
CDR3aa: CASSVEPSGWRNIQYF
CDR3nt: TGTGCCAGCAGCGTAGAGCCTAGCGGTTGGAGAAACATTCAGTACTTC

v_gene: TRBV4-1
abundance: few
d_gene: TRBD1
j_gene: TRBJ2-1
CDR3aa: CASNDRALYNEQFF
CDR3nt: TGCGCCAGCAACGACAGGGCCCTCTACAATGAGCAGTTCTTC

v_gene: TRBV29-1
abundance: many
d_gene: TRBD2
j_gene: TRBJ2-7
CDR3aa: CSVSDAGGLEQYF
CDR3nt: TGCAGCGTGTCAGATGCGGGGGGACTCGAGCAGTACTTC

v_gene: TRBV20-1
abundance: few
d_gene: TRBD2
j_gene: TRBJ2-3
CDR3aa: CSARDLAGAIDTQYF
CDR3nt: TGCAGTGCTAGAGATCTAGCGGGAGCAATAGATACGCAGTATTTT

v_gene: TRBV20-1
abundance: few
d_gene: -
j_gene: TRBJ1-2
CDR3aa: CSAMEYGRTPGRGYTF
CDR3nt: TGCAGTGCCATGGAATATGGGAGAACCCCAGGTCGGGGCTACACCTTC

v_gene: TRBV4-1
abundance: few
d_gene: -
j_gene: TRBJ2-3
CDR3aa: CASSQVGNTDTQYF
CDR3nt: TGCGCCAGCAGCCAAGTGGGCAACACAGATACGCAGTATTTT

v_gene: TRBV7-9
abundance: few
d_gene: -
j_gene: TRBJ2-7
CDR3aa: CASSLEGGADSYEQYF
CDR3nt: TGTGCCAGCAGCTTAGAGGGCGGGGCAGATTCCTACGAGCAGTACTTC

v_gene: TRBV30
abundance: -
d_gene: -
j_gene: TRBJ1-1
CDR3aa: CAFWRINTEAFF
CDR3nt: TGTGCCTTTTGGAGGATCAACACTGAAGCTTTCTTT

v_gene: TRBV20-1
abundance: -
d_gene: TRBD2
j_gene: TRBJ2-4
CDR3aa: CSAQTSGRVEQYF
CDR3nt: TGCAGTGCTCAGACTAGCGGGAGGGTTGAGCAGTACTTC

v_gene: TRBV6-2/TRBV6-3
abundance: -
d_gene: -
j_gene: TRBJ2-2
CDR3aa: CASRSARGGTGELFF
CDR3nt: TGTGCCAGCCGGTCCGCCAGGGGGGGAACCGGGGAGCTGTTTTTT

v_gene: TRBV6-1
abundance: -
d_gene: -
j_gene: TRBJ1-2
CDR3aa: CASSELRQALNYGCTF
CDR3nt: TGTGCCAGCAGTGAATTGAGACAGGCTCTCAACTATGGCTGCACCTTC

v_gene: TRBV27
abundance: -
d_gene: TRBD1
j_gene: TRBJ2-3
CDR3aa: CASSFGTGSGTDAQYF
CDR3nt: TGTGCCAGCAGTTTCGGGACAGGGAGTGGCACAGATGCGCAGTATTTT

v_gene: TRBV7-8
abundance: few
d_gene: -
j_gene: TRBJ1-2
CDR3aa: CASSLEVGRNYGYTF
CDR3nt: TGTGCCAGCAGCTTAGAAGTGGGGCGCAACTATGGCTACACCTTC

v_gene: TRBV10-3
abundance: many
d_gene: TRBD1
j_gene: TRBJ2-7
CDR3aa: CATAFSRDRVSSYEQYF
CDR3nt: TGTGCCACCGCCTTCTCCCGGGACAGGGTTAGCTCCTACGAGCAGTACTTC

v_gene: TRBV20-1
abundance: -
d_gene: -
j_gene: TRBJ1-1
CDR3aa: CSARPLRGHTEAFF
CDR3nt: TGCAGTGCTAGACCCCTAAGGGGTCACACTGAAGCTTTCTTT

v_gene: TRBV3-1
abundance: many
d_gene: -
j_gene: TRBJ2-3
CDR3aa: CASSQDAGVTDTQYF
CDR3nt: TGTGCCAGCAGCCAAGACGCAGGGGTAACAGATACGCAGTATTTT

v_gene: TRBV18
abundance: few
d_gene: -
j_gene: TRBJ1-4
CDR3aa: CASSPRGGGKLFF
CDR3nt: TGTGCCAGCTCACCGCGAGGAGGTGGAAAACTGTTTTTT

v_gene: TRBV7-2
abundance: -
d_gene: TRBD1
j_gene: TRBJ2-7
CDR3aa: CASSAPGQGGYEQYF
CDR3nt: TGTGCCAGCAGCGCTCCGGGACAGGGGGGGTACGAGCAGTACTTC

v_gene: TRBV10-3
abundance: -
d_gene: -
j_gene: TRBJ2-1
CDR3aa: CASGTVSSYNEQFF
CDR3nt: TGTGCCAGCGGGACAGTTAGCTCCTACAATGAGCAGTTCTTC

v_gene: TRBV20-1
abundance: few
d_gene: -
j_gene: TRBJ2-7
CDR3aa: CSARDIRRDEQYF
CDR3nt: TGCAGTGCTAGAGATATCCGGCGCGACGAGCAGTACTTC

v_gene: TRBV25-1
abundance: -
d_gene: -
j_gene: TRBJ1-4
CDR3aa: CASSDRDNTEKLFF
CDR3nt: TGTGCCAGCAGTGACCGGGACAATACGGAAAAACTGTTTTTT

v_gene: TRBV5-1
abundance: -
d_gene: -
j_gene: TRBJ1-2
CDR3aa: CASSPSRRSDGYTF
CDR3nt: TGCGCCAGCAGCCCATCGCGGCGGTCCGATGGCTACACCTTC

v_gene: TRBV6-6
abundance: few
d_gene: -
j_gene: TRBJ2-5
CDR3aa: CASSPASGGLETQYF
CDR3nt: TGTGCCAGCAGTCCAGCGTCTGGAGGCTTGGAGACCCAGTACTTC

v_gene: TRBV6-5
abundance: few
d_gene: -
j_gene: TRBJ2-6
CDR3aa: CASSYQGRSSGANVRTF
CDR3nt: TGTGCCAGCAGTTACCAAGGCCGAAGCTCTGGGGCCAACGTCCGGACTTTC

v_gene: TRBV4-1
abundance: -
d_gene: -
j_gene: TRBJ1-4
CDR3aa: CASSQPKGGRYNEKLFF
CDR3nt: TGCGCCAGCAGCCAACCGAAGGGCGGCCGGTATAATGAAAAACTGTTTTTT

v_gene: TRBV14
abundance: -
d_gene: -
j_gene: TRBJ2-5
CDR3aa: CASSQNYRFQETQYF
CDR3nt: TGTGCCAGCAGCCAAAACTACAGATTTCAAGAGACCCAGTACTTC

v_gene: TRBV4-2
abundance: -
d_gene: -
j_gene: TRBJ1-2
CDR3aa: CASSQDDSNHGYTF
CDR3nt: TGTGCCAGCAGCCAAGATGACAGTAACCATGGCTACACCTTC

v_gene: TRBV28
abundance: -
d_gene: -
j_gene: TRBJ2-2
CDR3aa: CASSSDSYGGELFF
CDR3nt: TGTGCCAGCAGTTCGGACTCTTACGGCGGGGAGCTGTTTTTT

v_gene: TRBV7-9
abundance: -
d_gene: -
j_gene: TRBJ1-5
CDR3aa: CASSLGPLDGNQPRHF
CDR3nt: TGTGCCAGCAGCTTAGGGCCCCTAGATGGAAATCAGCCCCGGCATTTT